Each of the 14 T cell receptor beta chains below was sequenced from the same sample in a study of blood T cell repertoires in COVID-19 (dated by TCRdb to 2020 to 2022). Libraries were made using the immunoSEQ multiplex PCR assay. Drawn from immuneACCESS, this table holds only the in-frame rearrangements with V and J called that TCRdb kept. Clones are partly lost; checked studies trace under half to an unresolved V gene and leave the rest unexplained. The sample profile shows around 100,000 clones; around 90% of them were found once. The ten largest clones represent 3.5% of the sample. Material for sequencing was peripheral blood. Every receptor here comes from a woman aged 60-75 years with acute or convalescent COVID-19.

The rearrangement uses TRBV12-3 or TRBV12-4 and TRBJ2-7; 8 positions agree with TRBD1. With 6 bases clipped from V and 6 bases from J, the junction kept 4 bases outside the gene matches. The CDR3 contains 12 residues. CDR3: CASSRGPTEQYF. CDR3 in DNA: TGTGCCAGCAGCAGGGGGCCCACCGAGCAGTACTTC.

CDR3 DNA: TGTGCCAGCACCCTCGGACTAGCGGGAGGGGGAGAGACCCAGTACTTC. This encodes CASTLGLAGGGETQYF. The V and J genes are TRBV28 and TRBJ2-5, with 15 bases fitting TRBD2. The CDR3 length is 16 residues. CDR1 is MDHEN, CDR2 SYDVKM, per germline. Trimming took 7 bases from V and 4 from J; bases not matched to a gene: 7.

This chain joins TRBV5-1 and TRBJ2-1, with 9 bases lining up with TRBD2. The CDR3 runs 14 residues. In germline, CDR1 is SGHRS, CDR2 YFSETQ. The V gene end was trimmed by 7 bases and the J gene end by 10 bases; junction bases not matched to a gene: 12. The CDR3 loop reads CASWDAGGPREQFF. In DNA, the CDR3 is TGCGCCAGCTGGGACGCGGGAGGGCCACGGGAGCAGTTCTTC.

The J gene is TRBJ2-7, the V gene TRBV29-1; TRBD1 matches at 8 bases. Trimming took 6 bases from V and 4 from J; bases not matched to a gene: 5. Germline values: CDR1 SQVTM, CDR2 ANQGSEA. The CDR3 spans 12 residues. For the CDR3, the DNA is TGCAGCGTACGAGGACAGGGTTACGAGCAGTACGTC. This encodes CSVRGQGYEQYV.

V and J are TRBV4-1 and TRBJ1-1; 7 nucleotides agree with TRBD1. The junction had 4 bases not matched to a gene; V was cut back by 6 bases and J by 3 bases. Germline lookup yields CDR1 MGHRA and CDR2 YSYEKL. This CDR3 contains 13 residues. DNA of the CDR3: TGCGCCAGCAGACAGGGGCCTTACACTGAAGCTTTCTTT. Amino acids: CASRQGPYTEAFF.

V gene TRBV19 combines with J gene TRBJ1-2; tentative D call: TRBD1 (5 bases). The CDR3 spans 15 residues. The germline V gene encodes CDR1 LNHDA and CDR2 SQIVND (reference sequence). V was pared by 3 bases and J by 6 bases, with 17 bases between. The CDR3 nucleotides read TGTGCCAGTAGTATTTCTCTTGGCAGGGTACATGGCTACACCTTC. This translates into CASSISLGRVHGYTF. Combining the CDR3 with reference TRBV19 and TRBJ1-2 gives the whole variable domain DGGITQSPKYLFRKEGQNVTLSCEQNLNHDAMYWYRQDPGQGLRLIYYSQIVNDFQKGDIAEGYSVSREKKESFPLTVTSAQKNPTAFYLCASSISLGRVHGYTFGSGTRLTVV.

The chain joins TRBV30 to TRBJ2-7; TRBD2 matches 10 bases. The germline CDR1 and CDR2 sequences are GTSNPN and SVGIG (reference sequence). V lost 3 bases and J lost 4; bases outside the gene matches: 6. The CDR3 length is 14 residues. The CDR3 coding sequence is TGTGCCTGGAGAGAACTAGCGGGAATTTACGAGCAGTACTTC. Its translation: CAWRELAGIYEQYF.

This rearrangement joins TRBV15 to TRBJ2-5, with TRBD2 as a possible D gene (6 bases). Trimming left V 0 bases short and J 2 bases short, with 10 bases between. The CDR3 runs to 15 residues. Germline lookup yields CDR1 LNHNV and CDR2 YYDKDF (reference sequence). CDR3 coding DNA: TGTGCCACCAGCAGAGACGGGACTCTTCAAGAGACCCAGTACTTC. It encodes CATSRDGTLQETQYF.

The count of this clone is one. This chain links TRBV7-8 with TRBJ1-1, with 7 bases aligning to TRBD1. The CDR3 consists of 16 residues. Per germline, CDR1 SGHVS and CDR2 FQNEAQ. Germline trimming cut 5 bases from V and 0 bases from J; bases unmatched to any gene: 9. In DNA, the CDR3 is TGTGCCAGCAGCCACGGACAGGTGCTCATGAACACTGAAGCTTTCTTT. Translation gives CASSHGQVLMNTEAFF.

The chain carries TRBV19 and TRBJ1-2, with D unresolved. CDR1 LNHDA and CDR2 SQIVND come from the germline V gene (reference sequence). The CDR3 covers 15 residues. V lost 3 bases to trimming and J lost 6 bases, with 17 bases between them. The CDR3 region is CASSISASRRDGYTF. The CDR3 nucleotides read TGTGCCAGTAGTATCTCCGCGAGTAGACGGGATGGCTACACCTTC. Full variable domain (missing parts from reference TRBV19 and TRBJ1-2): DGGITQSPKYLFRKEGQNVTLSCEQNLNHDAMYWYRQDPGQGLRLIYYSQIVNDFQKGDIAEGYSVSREKKESFPLTVTSAQKNPTAFYLCASSISASRRDGYTFGSGTRLTVV.

This sequence joins TRBV29-1 and TRBJ1-1, with D maybe TRBD1 (5 bases). This CDR3 region has 15 residues. The ends were cut back, 5 bases at V and 3 bases at J, with 19 bases in the middle. Germline loops: CDR1 SQVTM, CDR2 ANQGSEA. The CDR3 DNA reads TGCAGCGTTCAGAACGACAGAAACTGGGACACTGAAGCTTTCTTT. The encoded protein is CSVQNDRNWDTEAFF.

This clone is a singleton in its sample. The chain joins TRBV6-5 to TRBJ2-7, with D maybe TRBD1 (5 bases). The germline V gene has CDR1 MNHEY and CDR2 SVGAGI. V shed 3 bases and J shed 6 bases, with 12 bases lying between them. This CDR3 is built from 13 residues. This chain's CDR3 is CASSYTQGLEQYV. The CDR3 nucleotides are TGTGCCAGCAGTTATACCCAGGGTCTCGAGCAGTACGTC.

This clone was picked up one time. The CDR3 loop reads CASSVRASGRDNEQFF. DNA for the CDR3: TGTGCCAGCAGCGTAAGAGCTAGCGGGAGGGACAATGAGCAGTTCTTC. The chain uses TRBV9 and TRBJ2-1, with 12 positions matching TRBD2. J lost 5 bases, V lost 1 base, and 4 bases had no gene match. Germline CDR1 and CDR2: SGDLS and YYNGEE. This CDR3 is 16 amino acids long.

This clone showed up just once. The V and J genes are TRBV5-1 and TRBJ2-3; TRBD2 matches at 9 bases. The V segment lost 4 bases and the J segment 0 bases; nucleotides outside the gene matches: 6. This CDR3 spans 16 amino acids. Germline V gene lookup returns CDR1 SGHRS and CDR2 YFSETQ. Here the CDR3 reads CASSVYTSGSTDTQYF. The DNA of the CDR3 is TGCGCCAGCAGCGTCTACACTAGCGGGAGCACAGATACGCAGTATTTT.